The clone carrying this TCR beta chain was found once. Its antigen is as yet unknown. After removal of 5 bases from V and 5 bases from J, the junction contained 4 bases not matched to a gene. CDR1 is MGHDK, CDR2 SYGVNS, per germline. The CDR3 has 13 residues. This sample is drawn from a study of cytomegalovirus exposure and HLA in healthy donors. Study background: Unique TCRs numbering about 87 million, obtained from HLA-typed donors, made up an early data release. General study results and limits: Most of the CMV-associated TCR beta chains (in a later analysis) appeared to be HLA-restricted.

PCR amplification relied on 60 Vbeta primers (plus 13 Jbeta primers). Profiling relied on immunoSEQ multiplex PCR, and the TCRdb table lists in-frame clones only, not all of them. The repertoire consists of about 140,000 clones, with about 66% occurring once and the leading ten covering about 1.5%. This sequence joins TRBV25-1 and TRBJ1-2; 8 bases agree with TRBD1. The clonotype comes from a human donor in good health. The specimen was PBMCs. The DNA for the CDR3 is TGTGCCAGCAGTAGAGGACAGGGTTATGGCTACACCTTC. This codes for CASSRGQGYGYTF.